This T cell receptor (beta chain) stems from a study of PD-1 blockade in classical Hodgkin lymphoma. In every patient, relapse followed autologous stem cell transplantation, while exposure to brentuximab vedotin differed. The authors enriched CD8+ T cells from thawed PBMCs via magnetic negative selection. The patients, who had relapsed/refractory classical Hodgkin lymphoma, achieved best responses of complete response, partial response or progressive disease. Data came from immunoSEQ multiplex PCR; TCRdb stores just in-frame clones and leaves some out. The sample lists around 7,600 clones, roughly 84% seen once, with roughly a fifth in the top ten. The CDR3 sequence is 16 residues long. The germline V gene has CDR1 SEHNR and CDR2 FQNEAQ (reference sequence). J gave up 3 bases and V 5 bases, and 10 bases lay outside the gene matches.

The TCR sequence derives from a human donor with classical Hodgkin lymphoma. The J gene is TRBJ2-3, the V gene TRBV7-9; 8 nucleotides match TRBD1. This specimen consisted of CD8+ T cells from blood, obtained at baseline. The CDR3 coding sequence is TGTGCCAGCAGCGAAGCAACAGGGGGTAGTACAGATACGCAGTATTTT. Protein product: CASSEATGGSTDTQYF. Supplemented by reference TRBV7-9 and TRBJ2-3, the full variable domain reads DTGVSQNPRHKITKRGQNVTFRCDPISEHNRLYWYRQTLGQGPEFLTYFQNEAQLEKSRLLSDRFSAERPKGSFSTLEIQRTEQGDSAMYLCASSEATGGSTDTQYFGPGTRLTVL.